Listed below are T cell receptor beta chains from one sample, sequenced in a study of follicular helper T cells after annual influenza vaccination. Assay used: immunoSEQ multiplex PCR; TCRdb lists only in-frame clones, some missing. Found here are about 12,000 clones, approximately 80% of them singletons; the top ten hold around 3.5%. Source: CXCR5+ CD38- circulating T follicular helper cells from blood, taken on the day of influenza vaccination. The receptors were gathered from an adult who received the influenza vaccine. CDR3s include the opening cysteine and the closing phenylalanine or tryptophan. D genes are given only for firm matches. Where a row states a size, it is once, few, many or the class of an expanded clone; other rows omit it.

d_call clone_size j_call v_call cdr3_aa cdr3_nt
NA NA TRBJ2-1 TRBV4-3 CASGPASLGDNEQFF TGCGCCAGCGGCCCCGCTTCGCTAGGAGACAATGAGCAGTTCTTC
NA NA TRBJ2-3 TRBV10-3 CAISGRDTQYF TGTGCCATCAGTGGGAGGGATACGCAGTATTTT
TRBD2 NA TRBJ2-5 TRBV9 CASSSDGRSQETQYF TGTGCCAGCAGCTCGGACGGGAGGTCTCAAGAGACCCAGTACTTC
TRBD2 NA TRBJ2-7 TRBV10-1 CASSSDWTSAEQYF TGCGCCAGCAGTTCCGACTGGACTAGCGCCGAGCAGTACTTC
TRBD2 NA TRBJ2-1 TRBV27 CASKLAGGRNEQFF TGTGCCAGCAAACTAGCGGGGGGGCGCAATGAGCAGTTCTTC
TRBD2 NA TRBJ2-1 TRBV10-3 CATTGLAGGPYNEQFF TGTGCCACGACTGGACTAGCGGGGGGCCCCTACAATGAGCAGTTCTTC
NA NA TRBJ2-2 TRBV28 CASKDGNTGELFF TGTGCCAGTAAAGACGGGAACACCGGGGAGCTGTTTTTT
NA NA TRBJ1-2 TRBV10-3 CAISRDTANYGYTF TGTGCCATCAGCCGGGACACAGCTAACTATGGCTACACCTTC
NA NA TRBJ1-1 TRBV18 CASSPPDKSTEAFF TGTGCCAGCTCACCACCGGACAAGAGCACTGAAGCTTTCTTT
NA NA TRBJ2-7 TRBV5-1 CASSLKTGNYEQYF TGCGCCAGCAGCTTGAAAACTGGGAACTACGAGCAGTACTTC
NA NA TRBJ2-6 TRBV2 CASSGLVPGANVLTF TGTGCCAGCAGCGGGCTTGTCCCTGGGGCCAACGTCCTGACTTTC
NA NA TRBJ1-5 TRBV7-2 CASSLKGGGSNQPQHF TGTGCCAGCAGCTTAAAGGGGGGAGGGAGCAATCAGCCCCAGCATTTT
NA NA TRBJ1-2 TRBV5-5 CASSPRLRVAATFNYGYTF TGTGCCAGCAGCCCACGGTTGAGGGTTGCCGCAACTTTTAACTATGGCTACACCTTC
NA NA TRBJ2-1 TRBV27 CASRPDRRSNNEQFF TGTGCCAGCAGACCCGACAGAAGGAGCAACAATGAGCAGTTCTTC
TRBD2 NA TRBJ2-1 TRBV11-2 CASSLDSLPFGGADNEQFF TGTGCCAGCAGCTTAGATTCTCTACCCTTCGGGGGGGCCGACAATGAGCAGTTCTTC
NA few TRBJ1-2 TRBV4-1 CASSQAVSADGYTF TGCGCCAGCAGCCAAGCAGTCTCGGCTGATGGCTACACCTTC
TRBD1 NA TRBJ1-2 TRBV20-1 CSALRGKDYTF TGCAGTGCTCTCAGGGGGAAGGACTACACCTTC
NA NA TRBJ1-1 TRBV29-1 CSVVVPHVNTEAFF TGCAGCGTTGTCGTCCCCCACGTTAACACTGAAGCTTTCTTT
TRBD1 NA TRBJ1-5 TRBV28 CASRPQTGRHQPQHF TGTGCCAGCAGGCCCCAGACAGGGCGACATCAGCCCCAGCATTTT
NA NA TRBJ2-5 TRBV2 CASSEDRGQETQYF TGTGCCAGCAGTGAAGACAGAGGCCAAGAGACCCAGTACTTC
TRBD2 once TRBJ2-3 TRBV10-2 CASNNGREGSSTDTQYF TGCGCCAGCAACAATGGAAGGGAGGGATCAAGCACAGATACGCAGTATTTT
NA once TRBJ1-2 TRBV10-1 CASSQNRESGYTF TGCGCCAGCAGCCAGAACAGGGAGAGTGGCTACACCTTC
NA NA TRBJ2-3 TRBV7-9 CASSLLSDTQYF TGTGCCAGCAGCTTACTGTCGGATACGCAGTATTTT
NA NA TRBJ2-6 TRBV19 CASSTGQDYFVSNVLTF TGTGCCAGTAGTACAGGACAGGACTACTTTGTGTCCAACGTCCTGACTTTC
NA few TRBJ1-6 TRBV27 CASSFGGHHSSPLHF TGTGCCAGCAGTTTTGGGGGACACCACTCCTCACCCCTCCACTTT
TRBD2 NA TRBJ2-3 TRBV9 CASNKGLGPTDTQYF TGTGCCAGCAACAAAGGACTAGGGCCCACAGATACGCAGTATTTT
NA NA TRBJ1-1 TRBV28 CASNRPQVNAEAFF TGTGCCAGCAACCGACCCCAGGTGAACGCTGAAGCTTTCTTT
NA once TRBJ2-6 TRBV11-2 CASSQSSGANVLTF TGTGCCAGCAGTCAGAGCTCTGGGGCCAACGTCCTGACTTTC
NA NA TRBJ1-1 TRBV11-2 CASSFGANTEAFF TGTGCCAGCAGCTTCGGGGCGAACACTGAAGCTTTCTTT
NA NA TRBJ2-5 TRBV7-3 CASSARGGESETQYF TGTGCCAGCAGCGCCCGAGGGGGGGAATCGGAGACCCAGTACTTC
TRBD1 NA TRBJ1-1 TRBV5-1 CASSKDRVGTEAFF TGCGCCAGCAGCAAAGACAGGGTGGGCACTGAAGCTTTCTTT
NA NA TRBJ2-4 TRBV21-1 CASRFRLATARKNIQYF TGTGCCAGCAGGTTTCGATTAGCTACAGCAAGAAAAAACATTCAGTACTTC
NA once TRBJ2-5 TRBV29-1 CSVEEGWETQYF TGCAGCGTTGAAGAGGGCTGGGAGACCCAGTACTTC
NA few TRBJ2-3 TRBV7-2 CASRRPGTSTDTQYF TGTGCCAGCAGGCGCCCGGGAACTAGCACAGATACGCAGTATTTT
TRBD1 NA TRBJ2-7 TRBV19 CASSPPPGQGNHEQYF TGTGCCAGTAGTCCTCCCCCGGGACAGGGAAACCACGAGCAGTACTTC
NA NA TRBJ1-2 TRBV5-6 CASSLYRGVGYGYTF TGTGCCAGCAGCTTGTATCGGGGTGTAGGCTATGGCTACACCTTC
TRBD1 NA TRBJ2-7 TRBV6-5 CASSYAGTGLYEQYF TGTGCCAGCAGTTACGCCGGGACAGGGCTCTACGAGCAGTACTTC
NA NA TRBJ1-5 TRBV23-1 CARQQGFGAANEQPQHF TGCGCCCGACAGCAGGGTTTTGGGGCGGCGAATGAGCAGCCCCAGCATTTT
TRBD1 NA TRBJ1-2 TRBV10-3 CAIKHSLTGARQGYTF TGTGCCATTAAGCATTCACTGACAGGGGCTCGTCAAGGCTACACCTTC
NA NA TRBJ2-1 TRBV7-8 CASSPSRVSSLVFGNEQFF TGTGCCAGCAGCCCCAGTAGAGTGAGTTCACTAGTGTTTGGCAATGAGCAGTTCTTC
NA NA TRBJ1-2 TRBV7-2 CASSFRLGGPYGYTF TGTGCCAGCAGCTTCCGACTGGGGGGCCCCTATGGCTACACCTTC
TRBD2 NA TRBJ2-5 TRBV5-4 CASSPGGGGQETQYF TGTGCCAGCAGCCCGGGTGGGGGGGGGCAAGAGACCCAGTACTTC
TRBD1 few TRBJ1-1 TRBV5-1 CASSPGDRGRTEAFF TGCGCCAGCAGCCCGGGGGACAGGGGGCGAACTGAAGCTTTCTTT
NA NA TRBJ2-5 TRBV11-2 CASSLPPGLETQYF TGTGCCAGCAGCTTACCTCCGGGGCTCGAGACCCAGTACTTC
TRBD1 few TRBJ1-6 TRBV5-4 CASSFTGVRSPLHF TGTGCCAGCAGCTTTACAGGGGTGCGCTCACCCCTCCACTTT
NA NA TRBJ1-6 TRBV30 CAWSNRDTNNSPLHF TGTGCCTGGAGTAACCGGGACACCAATAATTCACCCCTCCACTTT
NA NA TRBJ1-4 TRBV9 CASSVDLQNEKLFF TGTGCCAGCAGCGTAGATTTACAGAATGAAAAACTGTTTTTT
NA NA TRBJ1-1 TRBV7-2 CASSLKGLGTEAFF TGTGCCAGCAGCTTGAAAGGGTTGGGCACTGAAGCTTTCTTT
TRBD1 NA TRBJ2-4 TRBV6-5 CASSPGGGMGIQYF TGTGCCAGCAGTCCAGGGGGCGGGATGGGGATTCAGTACTTC
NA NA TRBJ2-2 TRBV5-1 CASSTGQTTGELFF TGCGCCAGCAGCACCGGACAAACCACCGGGGAGCTGTTTTTT